The clone carrying this T cell receptor beta chain was seen a few times. Its antigen is as yet unknown. The authors ran a second PCR of about 6 to 11 cycles using a sample-barcoded 5' primer and a J-beta primer mix. Each TCR beta cDNA got a 12-nucleotide random molecular identifier. TCRdb re-called the 5' RACE reads through MiXCR, storing one row per CDR3 protein. The sample includes more than 1,000,000 distinct CDR3 sequences, less than 25% of them seen just once. This sample is part of a study of blood T cells in healthy people across ages. Isolated per sample were at least 6 million PBMCs. The study, taken as a whole, reports: Across the age range, TCR beta diversity per million T cells fell in a roughly linear way.

This CDR3 contains 13 residues. V gave up 2 bases and J gave up 8 bases, with 13 bases separating them. Germline-derived CDR1 and CDR2 are SGHTA and FQGNSA. These data were also filed under a second study, of T cells of mothers and their children. That report notes: Among related mother-child pairs, overlap was slightly higher than in unrelated pairs, though not significantly.

The sample taken for sequencing was blood. The chain links TRBV7-2 to TRBJ2-7; possibly TRBD1 for D (6 bases). This clonotype originated in a girl aged 2-10 years in good health. The CDR3 here is CASSLTGTSQQYF. In DNA form, the CDR3 reads TGTGCCAGCAGCTTAACCGGGACATCTCAGCAGTACTTC. Full variable domain (missing parts from reference TRBV7-2 and TRBJ2-7): GAGVSQSPSNKVTEKGKDVELRCDPISGHTALYWYRQSLGQGLEFLIYFQGNSAPDKSGLPSDRFSAERTGGSVSTLTIQRTQQEDSAVYLCASSLTGTSQQYFGPGTRLTVT.